This T cell receptor beta chain appears in the sequencing data of a study of blood T cells in healthy people across ages. Peripheral blood was drawn, approximately 9.5 milliliters per donor. The CDR3 covers 19 residues. The germline V gene has CDR1 DFQATT and CDR2 SNEGSKA (reference sequence). Trimming at V came to 0 bases and at J to 1 base, leaving 13 bases not matched to a gene. Together with a sample-barcoded 5' primer, a J-beta primer mix was included in a second PCR lasting roughly 6 to 12 cycles. One entry per CDR3 protein results from TCRdb running MiXCR on the 5' RACE reads. The repertoire holds 1.5 million to 2 million distinct CDR3 sequences, with about 49% as singletons.

The receptor was derived from a woman between 40 and 55 years old in good health. J is TRBJ2-1 and V is TRBV20-1; 9 positions match TRBD2. Sequencing was performed on blood. The CDR3 reads CSARDIGGGAIRSYNEQFF. The CDR3 DNA sequence: TGCAGTGCTAGAGATATCGGCGGGGGGGCCATAAGATCCTACAATGAGCAGTTCTTC.